This T cell receptor beta chain was sequenced in a study of response to subunit inactivated influenza vaccine. TCRdb used MiXCR to reprocess the RT-PCR reads, holding one entry per CDR3 protein. The profile shows around 760,000 distinct CDR3 sequences, 11% to 15% of them singletons. CDR1 is LGHDT, CDR2 YNNKEL, per germline (reference sequence). V was cut by 4 bases and J by 6 bases, with 11 bases left in between. The CDR3 is made up of 13 amino acids. Source: PBMCs from blood, taken 14 days before vaccination. V usage is TRBV3-1 and J usage is TRBJ2-3; TRBD2 is a possible D gene (5 bases). The TCR sequence derives from a man over 45 who received an inactivated influenza vaccine. CDR3 protein: CASSPPGVDTQYF. The CDR3 DNA follows: TGTGCCAGCAGCCCCCCCGGGGTGGATACGCAGTATTTT.